This TCR beta chain was sequenced for a study of regulatory T cells in long-lasting Graves disease. J lost 4 bases, V lost 5 bases, and 7 bases had no gene match. The CDR3 covers 15 residues. Germline loops: CDR1 SEHNR, CDR2 FQNEAQ (reference sequence). As to time point: newly diagnosed GD, antithyroid drugs for less than 3 months. With RNA extracted from PBMCs as input, the TCR library was made. Libraries of TCR beta came from iRepertoire HTBI primers plus Arm-PCR of CDR3 regions. TCRdb fed the multiplex PCR reads into MiXCR, producing one record per CDR3 protein. The sample yields roughly 510,000 distinct CDR3 sequences, 16% seen once. This clonotype was observed many times. The sample was also linked to a second study, of T cells in Graves' hyperthyroidism and ophthalmopathy.

The input for sequencing was peripheral blood mononuclear cells (PBMCs), taken at new diagnosis, from a patient treated with antithyroid drugs. This chain links TRBV7-9 with TRBJ2-1, with 8 bases matching TRBD1. The source is a man between 18 and 29 years old with Graves disease. In nucleotides, the CDR3 is TGTGCCAGCAGCCGCGGGACAGGAGTTTACAATGAGCAGTTCTTC. As protein: CASSRGTGVYNEQFF.